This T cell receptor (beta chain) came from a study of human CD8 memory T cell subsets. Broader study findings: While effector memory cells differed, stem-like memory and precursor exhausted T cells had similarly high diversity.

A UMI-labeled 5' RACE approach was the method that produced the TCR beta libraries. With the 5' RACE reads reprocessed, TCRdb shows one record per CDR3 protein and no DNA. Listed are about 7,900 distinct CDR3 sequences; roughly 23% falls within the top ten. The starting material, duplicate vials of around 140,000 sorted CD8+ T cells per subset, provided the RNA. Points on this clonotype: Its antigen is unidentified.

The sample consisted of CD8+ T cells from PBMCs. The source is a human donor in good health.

Here the CDR3 reads CASSQVVGIQYF. The V and J genes are TRBV14 and TRBJ2-5. This CDR3 has 12 residues. Germline V gives CDR1 SGHDN, CDR2 FVKESK.